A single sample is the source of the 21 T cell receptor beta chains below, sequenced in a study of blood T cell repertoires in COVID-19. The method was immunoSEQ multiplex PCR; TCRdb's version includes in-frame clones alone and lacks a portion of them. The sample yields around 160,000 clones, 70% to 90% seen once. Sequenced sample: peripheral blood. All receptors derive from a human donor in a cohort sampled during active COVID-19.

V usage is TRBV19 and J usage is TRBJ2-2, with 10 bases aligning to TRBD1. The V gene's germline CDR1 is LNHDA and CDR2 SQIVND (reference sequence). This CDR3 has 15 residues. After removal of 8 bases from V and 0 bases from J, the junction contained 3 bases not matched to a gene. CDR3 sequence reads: CASQTGGSNTGELFF. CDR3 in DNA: TGTGCCAGTCAGACAGGGGGCTCGAACACCGGGGAGCTGTTTTTT.

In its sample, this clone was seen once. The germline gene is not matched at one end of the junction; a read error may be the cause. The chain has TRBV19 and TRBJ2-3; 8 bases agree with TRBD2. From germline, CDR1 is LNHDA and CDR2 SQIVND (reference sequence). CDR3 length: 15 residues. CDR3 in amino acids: CASTIGSGGTDTQYF. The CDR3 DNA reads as TGTGCCAGTACTATAGGTAGCGGGGGCACAGATACGCAGTATTTT. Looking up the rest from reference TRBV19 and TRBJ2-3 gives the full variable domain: DGGITQSPKYLFRKEGQNVTLSCEQNLNHDAMYWYRQDPGQGLRLIYYSQIVNDFQKGDIAEGYSVSREKKESFPLTVTSAQKNPTAFYLCASTIGSGGTDTQYFGPGTRLTVL.

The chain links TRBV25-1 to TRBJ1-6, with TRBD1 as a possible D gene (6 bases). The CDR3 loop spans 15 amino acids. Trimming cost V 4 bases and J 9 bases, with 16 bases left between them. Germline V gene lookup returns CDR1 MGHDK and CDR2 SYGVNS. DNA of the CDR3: TGTGCCAGCAGTGTAGACAGGACGTACGGTTCACCCCTCCACTTT. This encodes CASSVDRTYGSPLHF.

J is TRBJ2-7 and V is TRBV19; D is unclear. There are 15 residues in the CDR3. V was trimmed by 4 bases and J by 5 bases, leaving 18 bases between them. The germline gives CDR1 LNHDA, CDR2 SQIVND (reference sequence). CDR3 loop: CASSKVAADYHEQYF. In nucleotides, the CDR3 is TGTGCCAGTAGTAAAGTGGCCGCCGATTACCACGAGCAGTACTTC.

CDR3: CASSTRDRGHYEQYF. The CDR3 coding sequence is TGTGCCAGCAGCACGAGAGACAGGGGGCATTACGAGCAGTACTTC. The chain carries TRBV7-8 and TRBJ2-7, with 10 positions matching TRBD1. CDR1 SGHVS and CDR2 FQNEAQ come from the germline V gene. The CDR3 contains 15 residues. J was trimmed by 4 bases and V by 5 bases; bases with no gene match: 8.

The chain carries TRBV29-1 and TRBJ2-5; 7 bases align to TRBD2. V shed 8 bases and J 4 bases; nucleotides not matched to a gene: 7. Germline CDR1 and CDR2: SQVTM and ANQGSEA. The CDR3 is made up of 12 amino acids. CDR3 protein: CSTRLAGETQYF. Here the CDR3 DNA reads TGCAGCACGAGACTAGCTGGAGAGACCCAGTACTTC.

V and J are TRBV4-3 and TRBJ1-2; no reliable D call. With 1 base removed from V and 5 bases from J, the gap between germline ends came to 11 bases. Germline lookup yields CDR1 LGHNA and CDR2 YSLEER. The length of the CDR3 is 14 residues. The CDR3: CASSQGLGGYGYTF. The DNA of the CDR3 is TGCGCCAGCAGCCAAGGTCTTGGCGGTTATGGCTACACCTTC.

The DNA for the CDR3 is TGTGCCAGCGGAGATCTAGCCAAAAACATTCAGTACTTC. Protein: CASGDLAKNIQYF. V and J are TRBV2 and TRBJ2-4; the D is unclear. There are 13 residues in the CDR3. V lost 8 bases and J lost 0, with 8 bases in between. Germline assignment: CDR1 SNHLY and CDR2 FYNNEI.

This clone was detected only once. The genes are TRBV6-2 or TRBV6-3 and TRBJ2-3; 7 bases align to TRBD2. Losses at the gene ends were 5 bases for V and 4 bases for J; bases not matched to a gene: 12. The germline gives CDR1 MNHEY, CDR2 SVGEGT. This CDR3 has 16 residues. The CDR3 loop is CASSPANGGGPDTQYF. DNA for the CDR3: TGTGCCAGCAGTCCCGCAAATGGCGGGGGTCCAGATACGCAGTATTTT.

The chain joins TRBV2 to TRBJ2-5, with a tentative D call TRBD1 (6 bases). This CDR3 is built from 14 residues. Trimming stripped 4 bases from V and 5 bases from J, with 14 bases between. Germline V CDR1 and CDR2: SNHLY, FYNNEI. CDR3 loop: CASSGMGAGETQYF. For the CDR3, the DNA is TGTGCCAGCAGTGGTATGGGGGCGGGCGAGACCCAGTACTTC.

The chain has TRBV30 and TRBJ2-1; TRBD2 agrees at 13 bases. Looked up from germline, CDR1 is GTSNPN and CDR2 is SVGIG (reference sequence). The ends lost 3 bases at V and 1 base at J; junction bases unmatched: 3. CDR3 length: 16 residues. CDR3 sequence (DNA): TGTGCCTGGAGCCGGACTAGCGGGAGATCCTACAATGAGCAGTTCTTC. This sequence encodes CAWSRTSGRSYNEQFF.

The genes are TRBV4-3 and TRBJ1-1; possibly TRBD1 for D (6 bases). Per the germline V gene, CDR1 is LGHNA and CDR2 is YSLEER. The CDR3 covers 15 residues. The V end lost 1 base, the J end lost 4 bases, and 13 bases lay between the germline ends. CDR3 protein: CASSQVAGVATEAFF. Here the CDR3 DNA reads TGCGCCAGCAGCCAAGTTGCAGGGGTGGCCACTGAAGCTTTCTTT.

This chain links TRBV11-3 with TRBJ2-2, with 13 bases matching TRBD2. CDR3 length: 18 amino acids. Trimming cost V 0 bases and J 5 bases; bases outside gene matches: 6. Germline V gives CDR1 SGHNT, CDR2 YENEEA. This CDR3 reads CASSLDQLAGGLTGELFF. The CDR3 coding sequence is TGTGCCAGCAGCTTAGACCAACTAGCGGGAGGGCTTACCGGGGAGCTGTTTTTT.

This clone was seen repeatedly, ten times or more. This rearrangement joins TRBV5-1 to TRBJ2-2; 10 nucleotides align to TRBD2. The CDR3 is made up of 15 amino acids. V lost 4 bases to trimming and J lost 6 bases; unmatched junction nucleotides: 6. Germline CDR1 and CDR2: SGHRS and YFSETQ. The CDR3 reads CASSRSGGAAGELFF. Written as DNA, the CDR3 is TGCGCCAGCAGCCGAAGCGGGGGGGCTGCCGGGGAGCTGTTTTTT.

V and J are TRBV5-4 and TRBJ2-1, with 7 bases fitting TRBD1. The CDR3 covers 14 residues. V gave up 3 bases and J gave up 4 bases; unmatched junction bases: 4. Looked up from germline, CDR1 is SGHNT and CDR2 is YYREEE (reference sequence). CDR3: CASSSATGYNEQFF. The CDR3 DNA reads TGTGCCAGCAGCTCGGCGACAGGGTACAATGAGCAGTTCTTC.

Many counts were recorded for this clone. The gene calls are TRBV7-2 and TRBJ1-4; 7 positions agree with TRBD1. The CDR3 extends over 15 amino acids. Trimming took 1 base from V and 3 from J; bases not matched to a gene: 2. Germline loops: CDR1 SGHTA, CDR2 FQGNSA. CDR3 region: CASSLDRGANEKLFF. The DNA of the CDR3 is TGTGCCAGCAGCTTAGACAGGGGAGCTAATGAAAAACTGTTTTTT. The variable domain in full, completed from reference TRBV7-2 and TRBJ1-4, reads GAGVSQSPSNKVTEKGKDVELRCDPISGHTALYWYRQSLGQGLEFLIYFQGNSAPDKSGLPSDRFSAERTGGSVSTLTIQRTQQEDSAVYLCASSLDRGANEKLFFGSGTQLSVL.

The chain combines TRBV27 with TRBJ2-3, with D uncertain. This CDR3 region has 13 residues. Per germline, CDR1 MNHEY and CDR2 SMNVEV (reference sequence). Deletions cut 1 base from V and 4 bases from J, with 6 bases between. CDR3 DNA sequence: TGTGCCAGCAGTTTATTTCGTTCAGATACGCAGTATTTT. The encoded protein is CASSLFRSDTQYF.

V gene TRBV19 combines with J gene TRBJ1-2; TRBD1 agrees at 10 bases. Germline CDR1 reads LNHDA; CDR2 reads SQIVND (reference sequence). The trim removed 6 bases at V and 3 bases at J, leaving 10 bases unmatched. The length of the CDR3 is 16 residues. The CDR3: CASSPGTGAGDYGYTF. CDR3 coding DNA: TGTGCCAGTAGCCCCGGGACAGGGGCTGGGGACTATGGCTACACCTTC.

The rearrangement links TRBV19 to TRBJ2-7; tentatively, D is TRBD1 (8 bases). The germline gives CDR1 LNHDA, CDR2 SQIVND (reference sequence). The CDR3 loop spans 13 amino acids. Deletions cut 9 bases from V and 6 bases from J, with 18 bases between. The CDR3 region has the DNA TGTGCCAGCTCACAAACAGGGGGGGGCGAGCAGTACTTC. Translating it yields CASSQTGGGEQYF.

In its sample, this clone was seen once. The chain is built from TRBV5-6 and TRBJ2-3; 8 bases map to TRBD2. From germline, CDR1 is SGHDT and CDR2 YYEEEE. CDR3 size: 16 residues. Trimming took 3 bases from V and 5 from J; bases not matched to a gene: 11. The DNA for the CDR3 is TGTGCCAGCAGCTACACTAGCGGCCCCGGTGAAGATACGCAGTATTTT. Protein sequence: CASSYTSGPGEDTQYF.

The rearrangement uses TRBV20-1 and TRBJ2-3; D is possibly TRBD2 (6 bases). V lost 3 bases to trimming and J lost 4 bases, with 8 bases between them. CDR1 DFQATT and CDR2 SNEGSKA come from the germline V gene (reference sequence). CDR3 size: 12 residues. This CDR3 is CSASTGADTQYF. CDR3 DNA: TGCAGTGCTAGTACGGGGGCAGATACGCAGTATTTT.